This T cell receptor beta chain was recorded in a study of blood T cell repertoires in COVID-19. At the level of the study: T cells, B-cell-depleted T cells, or PBMCs supplied cDNA or gDNA.

Assay used: immunoSEQ multiplex PCR; TCRdb lists only in-frame clones, some missing. The repertoire has over 150,000 clones, roughly 88% of them found once; the top ten carry approximately 13%. The sequenced material came from peripheral blood. The sequence came from a human donor in a cohort sampled during active COVID-19.

The CDR3 sequence: CASSKDNVGLEFGELFF. CDR3 sequence (DNA): TGTGCCAGCAGCAAAGACAACGTTGGACTAGAGTTCGGGGAGCTGTTTTTT. The genes are TRBV21-1 and TRBJ2-2; the table names TRBD2, a call not compared with the DNA. TRBV21-1 is a documented pseudogene. The length of the CDR3 is 17 residues.